The TCR beta chain described here comes from a study of cytomegalovirus exposure and HLA in healthy donors. It was with 60 Vbeta and 13 Jbeta primers that the PCR ran. Data came from immunoSEQ multiplex PCR; TCRdb stores just in-frame clones and leaves some out. In the table there are roughly 190,000 clones, around 80% of which are singletons. This clonotype was sampled from a man between 18 and 29 years old in good health and CMV-seronegative. The sequenced material came from PBMCs.

As DNA, the CDR3 is TGTGCCAGCAGCTTGACAACAGGGAGCCCAGAGACCCAGTACTTC. It yields the protein CASSLTTGSPETQYF. The gene calls are TRBV7-2 and TRBJ2-5, with D possibly matching TRBD1 (6 bases). Germline assignment: CDR1 SGHTA and CDR2 FQGNSA. V lost 3 bases to trimming and J lost 4 bases, with 15 bases between them. The CDR3 is made up of 15 amino acids.